This T cell receptor (beta chain) stems from a study of long-term antiretroviral therapy in people with HIV. Study-wide results and caveats: Controls exceeded HIV repertoires in CDR3 length range. Transplant donor controls retained higher diversity, though diversity increased after ART.

With regard to this clone: No antigen is known for it.

Germline V CDR1 and CDR2: LNHDA, SQIVND (reference sequence). The CDR3 totals 16 residues. V was clipped by 6 bases and J by 7 bases, with 22 bases between them. The immunoSEQ assay was v3.0, run at survey level. Here immunoSEQ multiplex PCR was the method, and the copy in TCRdb shows in-frame clones only, minus some. The table lists just over 35,000 clones, roughly 88% of them singletons, with 10% to 13% in the top ten. No fewer than two post-ART and no fewer than one pre-ART PBMC samples existed for each donor. This chain connects TRBV19 to TRBJ2-1, with D possibly being TRBD2 (5 bases). This TCR was recovered from a man between 18 and 29 years old with HIV. Sample: unsorted PBMCs, taken 2.2 years after starting antiretroviral therapy. The CDR3 region is CASSARGDPLGNEQFF. In nucleotides, the CDR3 is TGTGCCAGTAGCGCACGGGGAGACCCTCTGGGTAATGAGCAGTTCTTC. The whole variable domain, remainder taken from reference TRBV19 and TRBJ2-1, is DGGITQSPKYLFRKEGQNVTLSCEQNLNHDAMYWYRQDPGQGLRLIYYSQIVNDFQKGDIAEGYSVSREKKESFPLTVTSAQKNPTAFYLCASSARGDPLGNEQFFGPGTRLTVL.